This paragraph reports one T cell receptor beta chain. The CDR3 covers 14 residues. V was pared by 4 bases and J by 2 bases, with 10 bases between. Germline V gene lookup returns CDR1 SGHDT and CDR2 YYEEEE. Here immunoSEQ multiplex PCR was the method, and the copy in TCRdb shows in-frame clones only, minus some. The table shows around 83,000 clones, with just under 95% occurring only once. This sample was included in a study of technical replicates of blood from a handful of donors. The sample taken for sequencing was T cells isolated from PBMCs. This clonotype originated in a human donor in good health. This rearrangement joins TRBV5-6 to TRBJ1-3; D perhaps matches TRBD1 (5 bases). CDR3 coding DNA: TGTGCCAGCAGCGTGATACAGGCTGGAAACACCATATATTTT. This sequence encodes CASSVIQAGNTIYF.